The 14 T cell receptor beta chains presented below share a single source sample, sequenced in a study of T cells in Graves' hyperthyroidism and ophthalmopathy. The TCR beta CDR3 regions underwent amplification using RNA transcripts as the source. Initially, a first-round RT-PCR of the TCR CDR3 employed the HTBI primer set. MiXCR was run by TCRdb on the multiplex PCR reads, yielding one entry per CDR3 protein. Of around 760,000 distinct CDR3 sequences in the sample, roughly a third were seen once. The sample taken for sequencing was blood. The receptors here all came from a woman in her thirties or forties with Graves' hyperthyroidism.

V usage is TRBV19 and J usage is TRBJ2-6, with unresolved D. The CDR3 contains 15 residues. The germline V gene encodes CDR1 LNHDA and CDR2 SQIVND (reference sequence). Trimming removed 7 bases from V and 8 bases from J, with 18 bases in between. CDR3 protein: CASIPGPPYPNVLTF. In DNA, the CDR3 is TGTGCCAGTATCCCCGGACCGCCTTACCCCAACGTCCTGACTTTC.

The rearrangement links TRBV4-3 to TRBJ2-2; D gene uncertain. The V end was cut by 0 bases, the J end by 1 base, with 6 bases between. CDR3 length: 15 residues. The germline CDR1 and CDR2 sequences are LGHNA and YSLEER. The CDR3 is CASSQDGKNTGELFF. The CDR3 bases are TGCGCCAGCAGCCAAGATGGGAAGAACACCGGGGAGCTGTTTTTT.

Only a few counts were recorded for this clonotype. The chain joins TRBV12-3 or TRBV12-4 to TRBJ1-1; 7 bases are a match to TRBD1. The CDR3 consists of 16 residues. Trimming took 7 bases from V and 1 from J; bases not matched to a gene: 12. CDR3 coding DNA: TGTGCCAGCACCCAATTGTTCCGGGACAGGAACACTGAAGCTTTCTTT. Translated, it gives CASTQLFRDRNTEAFF.

This clonotype was observed a single time. A junction boundary mismatches the germline segment, possibly from a read error. V and J are TRBV7-8 and TRBJ1-3; 7 nucleotides align to TRBD1. CDR3 length equals 15 residues. Germline V gives CDR1 SGHVS, CDR2 FQNEAQ. In DNA form, the CDR3 reads TGCGCCAGCAGCCAAGCCGGGACAGAGGGAAACACCATATATTTT. As protein: CASSQAGTEGNTIYF.

In its sample, this clonotype was seen a few times. The chain joins TRBV6-2 or TRBV6-3 to TRBJ1-5; 10 bases are a match to TRBD1. Germline CDR1 and CDR2: MNHEY and SVGEGT. The junction had 4 bases not matched to a gene; V was cut back by 2 bases and J by 6 bases. The CDR3 covers 15 residues. Here the CDR3 DNA reads TGTGCCAGCAGTTACGGGACAGGGGCAGGTCAGCCCCAGCATTTT. This translates into CASSYGTGAGQPQHF.

This clonotype has ten or more counts. This sequence joins TRBV19 and TRBJ1-5; unclear D gene. Germline V gene data show CDR1 as LNHDA and CDR2 as SQIVND (reference sequence). With 7 bases removed from V and 6 bases from J, the gap between germline ends came to 19 bases. This CDR3 spans 15 amino acids. This CDR3 is CASTARHSDGQPQHF. The CDR3 nucleotides read TGTGCCAGTACCGCCAGACATTCAGATGGTCAGCCCCAGCATTTT.

This clonotype has just a few counts. This chain links TRBV28 with TRBJ1-6, with D possibly being TRBD1 (6 bases). CDR1 is MDHEN and CDR2 is SYDVKM in the germline V gene. The V and J ends lost 2 bases and 8 bases respectively, with 10 bases between them. The CDR3 covers 14 residues. CDR3 loop: CASSLEGGYSPLHF. The CDR3 region has the DNA TGTGCCAGCAGTTTAGAGGGGGGATATTCACCCCTCCACTTT. Full variable domain (outside the CDR3, taken from reference TRBV28 and TRBJ1-6): DVKVTQSSRYLVKRTGEKVFLECVQDMDHENMFWYRQDPGLGLRLIYFSYDVKMKEKGDIPEGYSVSREKKERFSLILESASTNQTSMYLCASSLEGGYSPLHFGNGTRLTVT.

This clonotype was observed a handful of times. The V gene is TRBV11-2, the J gene TRBJ2-7; D is uncertain. The CDR3 covers 13 residues. The ends were cut back, 1 base at V and 6 bases at J, with 10 bases in the middle. Germline V gives CDR1 SGHAT, CDR2 FQNNGV. The CDR3 DNA is TGTGCCAGCAGCTTAGCTCAGGTCGGCGAGCAGTACTTC. Its protein product is CASSLAQVGEQYF.

This clonotype was detected a few times. The rearrangement links TRBV7-9 to TRBJ2-7, with 10 bases that match TRBD1. The germline V gene encodes CDR1 SEHNR and CDR2 FQNEAQ (reference sequence). This CDR3 is built from 18 residues. The trim removed 4 bases at V and 3 bases at J, leaving 15 bases unmatched. The CDR3 DNA is TGTGCCAGCAGCTCGCCTTACAGGTCGGGACAGGGGAACTACGAGCAGTACTTC. Protein sequence: CASSSPYRSGQGNYEQYF.

This clonotype appeared a few times. The chain combines TRBV12-3 or TRBV12-4 with TRBJ1-1; weak D call: TRBD1 (5 bases). The ends were cut back, 3 bases at V and 5 bases at J, with 13 bases in the middle. The CDR3 sequence is 14 residues long. As DNA, the CDR3 is TGTGCCAGCAGTTTGAGCTCAGGGAAGACTGAAGCTTTCTTT. This translates into CASSLSSGKTEAFF.

V usage is TRBV20-1 and J usage is TRBJ2-7, with D maybe TRBD2 (6 bases). The germline V gene has CDR1 DFQATT and CDR2 SNEGSKA (reference sequence). V shed 1 base and J shed 2 bases, with 12 bases lying between them. This CDR3 has 14 residues. CDR3 residues: CSARGVGGAYEQYF. The CDR3 DNA follows: TGCAGTGCTAGAGGTGTCGGGGGTGCCTACGAGCAGTACTTC.

This clonotype has ten or more counts. V usage is TRBV7-3 and J usage is TRBJ2-7; TRBD1 or TRBD2 may be the D gene (5 bases each). The CDR3 loop spans 14 amino acids. The V gene lost 5 bases and the J gene lost 0 bases, with 11 bases spanning the gap. The germline CDR1 and CDR2 sequences are SGHTA and FQGTGA. For the CDR3, the DNA is TGTGCCAGCAGCCCCCGGGACGGCTCCTACGAGCAGTACTTC. Encoded protein: CASSPRDGSYEQYF.

The rearrangement joins TRBV20-1 to TRBJ1-2; TRBD1 might be the D (5 bases). The germline V and J ends were trimmed by 1 base and 3 bases, with 12 bases remaining between them. CDR1 is DFQATT, CDR2 SNEGSKA, per germline (reference sequence). This CDR3 comprises 14 residues. This CDR3 reads CSARGRGEHYGYTF. In nucleotides, the CDR3 is TGCAGTGCTAGAGGTAGAGGGGAACACTATGGCTACACCTTC.

This clonotype showed up many times. The gene calls are TRBV7-8 and TRBJ1-5; D remains unclear. CDR3 length equals 16 residues. V dropped 3 bases and J dropped 0 bases, with 12 bases sitting between them. The germline V gene has CDR1 SGHVS and CDR2 FQNEAQ. Here the CDR3 reads CASSLGGPNSNQPQHF. The CDR3 DNA is TGTGCCAGCAGCTTGGGAGGGCCGAATAGCAATCAGCCCCAGCATTTT.